Below, 28 T cell receptor beta chains from the same sample are listed, as sequenced in a study of cytomegalovirus exposure and HLA in healthy donors. The PCR made use of 60 Vbeta and 13 Jbeta primers. The data were produced by immunoSEQ multiplex PCR, yet TCRdb's version contains in-frame clones alone and is incomplete. The sample holds 150,000 to 200,000 clones, 70% to 80% seen once. Sequencing was carried out using PBMCs. Receptors were obtained from a woman between 50 and 59 years old in good health and CMV-seronegative.

This sequence joins TRBV6-5 and TRBJ1-5, with TRBD1 matching over 7 bases. The V segment lost 5 bases and the J segment 7 bases; nucleotides outside the gene matches: 8. CDR1 and CDR2 (germline): MNHEY, SVGAGI. CDR3 length: 14 amino acids. The CDR3 bases are TGTGCCAGCAGTGTACAGGGGTTAGGGCAGCCCCAGCATTTT. Translation: CASSVQGLGQPQHF.

The genes are TRBV29-1 and TRBJ2-5; TRBD1 matches 8 bases. Germline CDR1 SQVTM, CDR2 ANQGSEA. This CDR3 is 11 amino acids long. Losses at the gene ends were 2 bases for V and 12 bases for J; bases not matched to a gene: 5. The CDR3 bases are TGCAGCGTTGAAAGGGGACAGGAAAAGTACTTC. The encoded protein is CSVERGQEKYF.

This clone was counted a single time. The chain couples TRBV9 to TRBJ1-2; 9 bases agree with TRBD1. With 3 bases clipped from V and 8 bases from J, the junction kept 14 bases outside the gene matches. Germline V gene lookup returns CDR1 SGDLS and CDR2 YYNGEE. The CDR3 runs 16 residues. For the CDR3, the DNA is TGTGCCAGCAGCGCCCTGACCGGGACAGGGTTTAACGGCTACACCTTC. Its protein is CASSALTGTGFNGYTF.

The gene calls are TRBV4-3 and TRBJ2-7; a weak D match, TRBD2 (6 bases). V was pared by 0 bases and J by 7 bases, with 7 bases between. CDR3 length equals 12 residues. CDR1 and CDR2 from the germline V gene are LGHNA and YSLEER. CDR3: CASSQDGGEQYF. The CDR3 DNA reads TGCGCCAGCAGCCAAGATGGGGGGGAGCAGTACTTC.

The rearrangement uses TRBV9 and TRBJ2-7; unclear D gene. V gave up 0 bases and J gave up 2 bases, with 9 bases separating them. Germline CDR1 is SGDLS and CDR2 is YYNGEE. The CDR3 is 14 residues long. CDR3 coding DNA: TGTGCCAGCAGCGTAGGAGCCTCTCCCTACGAGCAGTACTTC. This sequence encodes CASSVGASPYEQYF.

The gene calls are TRBV9 and TRBJ1-1, with 8 bases that match TRBD1. CDR3 length: 15 residues. Germline V lookup: CDR1 SGDLS, CDR2 YYNGEE. J lost 0 bases, V lost 4 bases, and 5 bases had no gene match. CDR3 DNA sequence: TGTGCCAGCAGCTCACGGACAGGGCTGAACACTGAAGCTTTCTTT. It is translated as CASSSRTGLNTEAFF.

Comments on this clone: An end of the junction differs from the germline gene, which may be a read error. This chain uses TRBV7-7 with TRBJ2-2; perhaps TRBD2 as D (6 bases). CDR1 and CDR2 from the germline V gene are SSHAT and FNYEAQ (reference sequence). This CDR3 is built from 14 residues. The chain's CDR3 is CASRLGPNTGELFF. CDR3 in DNA: TGTGCTAGCAGACTAGGACCGAACACCGGGGAGCTGTTTTTT.

For this clone: Germline is not matched at one junction end, which may reflect a read error. This rearrangement joins TRBV2 to TRBJ2-5; D unclear. CDR3 length equals 13 residues. Germline CDR1 and CDR2: SNHLY and FYNNEI. CDR3 in amino acids: CTSSVISKETQYF. The CDR3 DNA follows: TGTACCAGCAGTGTCATCAGTAAAGAGACCCAGTACTTC.

The rearrangement uses TRBV6-1 and TRBJ1-2; D possibly corresponds to TRBD1 (6 bases). The V end was cut by 1 base, the J end by 4 bases, with 16 bases between. Germline assignment: CDR1 MNHNS and CDR2 SASEGT. CDR3 length equals 16 residues. CDR3 loop: CASSEGSQGTPYGYTF. The CDR3 DNA follows: TGTGCCAGCAGTGAAGGATCCCAGGGGACCCCCTATGGCTACACCTTC.

The rearrangement joins TRBV7-2 to TRBJ1-1; possible D gene TRBD1, 6 bases. The germline V gene has CDR1 SGHTA and CDR2 FQGNSA. The CDR3 is 15 amino acids. V was trimmed by 1 base and J by 3 bases, leaving 12 bases between them. CDR3 nucleotides: TGTGCCAGCAGCTTAGACGGGGGGGCGGACACTGAAGCTTTCTTT. Its translation is CASSLDGGADTEAFF.

A single count supports this clone. A junction end diverges from the germline sequence, so it may reflect a read error. The chain recombines TRBV7-7 with TRBJ2-1; possibly TRBD2 for D (6 bases). Germline-derived CDR1 and CDR2 are SSHAT and FNYEAQ (reference sequence). The CDR3 loop spans 16 amino acids. In nucleotides, the CDR3 is TGTGCTAGCAGCTCCCACTCGGGGTCATCGGGGGATGAGCAGTTCTTC. Its protein product is CASSSHSGSSGDEQFF. The variable domain in full, with the rest retrieved from reference TRBV7-7 and TRBJ2-1, is GAGVSQSPRYKVTKRGQDVTLRCDPISSHATLYWYQQALGQGPEFLTYFNYEAQPDKSGLPSDRFSAERPEGSISTLTIQRTEQRDSAMYRCASSSHSGSSGDEQFFGPGTRLTVL.

The CDR3, as DNA: TGTGCCAGTAGTATAGCCAGACTCATTAACACCGGGGAGCTGTTTTTT. Its translation is CASSIARLINTGELFF. The rearrangement uses TRBV19 and TRBJ2-2, with unresolved D. Trimming removed 1 base from V and 2 bases from J, with 11 bases in between. The germline V gene encodes CDR1 LNHDA and CDR2 SQIVND (reference sequence). There are 16 residues in the CDR3.

This clone was seen only once. The chain links TRBV5-1 to TRBJ2-1, with 10 bases fitting TRBD2. J was trimmed by 4 bases and V by 4 bases; bases with no gene match: 5. Germline CDR1 reads SGHRS; CDR2 reads YFSETQ. The CDR3 extends over 15 amino acids. CDR3 sequence (DNA): TGCGCCAGCAGCACCGGACTAGCGGCTTACAATGAGCAGTTCTTC. Translated: CASSTGLAAYNEQFF.

The chain employs TRBV5-1 and TRBJ2-1; no clear D. Per the germline V gene, CDR1 is SGHRS and CDR2 is YFSETQ. The CDR3 is 15 residues long. V shed 4 bases and J shed 0 bases, with 11 bases lying between them. CDR3 sequence: CASSPILGSYNEQFF. Written as DNA, the CDR3 is TGCGCCAGCAGCCCCATCCTCGGCTCCTACAATGAGCAGTTCTTC.

The rearrangement joins TRBV14 to TRBJ1-1; D possibly corresponds to TRBD1 (6 bases). CDR1 SGHDN and CDR2 FVKESK come from the germline V gene. The V end lost 0 bases, the J end lost 3 bases, and 11 bases lay between the germline ends. This CDR3 region has 15 residues. CDR3 sequence: CASSQDSTGHTEAFF. The CDR3 bases are TGTGCCAGCAGCCAAGATAGTACAGGGCACACTGAAGCTTTCTTT.

Remarks on this clone: This same CDR3 is encoded by further DNA sequences in the sample. This chain links TRBV28 with TRBJ2-7; TRBD1 agrees at 9 bases. This CDR3 has 14 residues. The germline V gene encodes CDR1 MDHEN and CDR2 SYDVKM. Unmatched junction bases numbered 4, after V lost 3 bases and J lost 4 bases. CDR3 in amino acids: CASSLGQGGYEQYF. The CDR3 DNA reads as TGTGCCAGCAGTTTGGGACAGGGAGGATACGAGCAGTACTTC.

This clone occurred once. CDR3 DNA: TGTGCCAGCGGAGGACAGGGGACACTTGGAAACACCATATATTTT. The encoded protein is CASGGQGTLGNTIYF. The chain employs TRBV7-9 and TRBJ1-3; the match to TRBD1 covers 9 bases. J gave up 3 bases and V 8 bases, and 8 bases lay outside the gene matches. This CDR3 region has 15 residues. In germline, CDR1 is SEHNR, CDR2 FQNEAQ (reference sequence).

In nucleotides, the CDR3 is TGTGCCAGCAGACCGGGACAGGCATTCACGTACGAGCAGTACTTC. Its protein product is CASRPGQAFTYEQYF. The J gene is TRBJ2-7, the V gene TRBV6-5; 8 bases are a match to TRBD1. The CDR3 has 15 residues. Germline CDR1 reads MNHEY; CDR2 reads SVGAGI. The V gene end was trimmed by 6 bases and the J gene end by 4 bases; junction bases not matched to a gene: 11.

The gene calls are TRBV27 and TRBJ1-4; the D is unclear. Germline V gene lookup returns CDR1 MNHEY and CDR2 SMNVEV (reference sequence). The CDR3 length is 14 residues. The V gene lost 5 bases and the J gene lost 0 bases, with 7 bases spanning the gap. The DNA of the CDR3 is TGTGCCAGCAGTCTCCTAGCAACTAATGAAAAACTGTTTTTT. This gives the protein CASSLLATNEKLFF.

V gene TRBV4-2 combines with J gene TRBJ2-7; 7 bases match TRBD1. The CDR3 sequence is 15 residues long. Germline values: CDR1 LGHNA, CDR2 YNFKEQ. The V segment lost 2 bases and the J segment 0 bases; nucleotides outside the gene matches: 4. CDR3 nucleotide sequence: TGTGCCAGCAGCCAACAGACAGGGAGCTCCTACGAGCAGTACTTC. It translates to CASSQQTGSSYEQYF.

The count of this clone is one. The V gene is TRBV5-4, the J gene TRBJ2-7; possible D gene TRBD1, 6 bases. Germline V gene data show CDR1 as SGHNT and CDR2 as YYREEE (reference sequence). The CDR3 contains 15 residues. V was trimmed by 2 bases and J by 3 bases, leaving 15 bases between them. The CDR3 bases are TGTGCCAGCAGCTTCAGTTCAGGGGCTGGCTACGAGCAGTACTTC. It is translated as CASSFSSGAGYEQYF. Full variable domain (missing parts from reference TRBV5-4 and TRBJ2-7): ETGVTQSPTHLIKTRGQQVTLRCSSQSGHNTVSWYQQALGQGPQFIFQYYREEENGRGNFPPRFSGLQFPNYSSELNVNALELDDSALYLCASSFSSGAGYEQYFGPGTRLTVT.

The chain uses TRBV6-4 and TRBJ2-3; 10 bases are a match to TRBD2. CDR3 length equals 14 residues. With V trimmed by 5 bases and J by 2 bases, 1 base remained unmatched. The germline V gene encodes CDR1 MRHNA and CDR2 SNTAGT. CDR3 DNA sequence: TGTGCCAGCAGTCTAGCGGGAGCCACAGATACGCAGTATTTT. Translating it yields CASSLAGATDTQYF.

The chain carries TRBV7-9 and TRBJ1-1; D not resolved. The CDR3 runs 13 residues. Germline V lookup: CDR1 SEHNR, CDR2 FQNEAQ (reference sequence). V was cut by 5 bases and J by 11 bases, with 18 bases left in between. The CDR3 protein is CASSVVAGVGAFF. The CDR3 coding sequence is TGTGCCAGCAGCGTCGTCGCGGGTGTGGGCGCTTTCTTT. The full variable domain, its missing parts supplied by reference TRBV7-9 and TRBJ1-1, is DTGVSQNPRHKITKRGQNVTFRCDPISEHNRLYWYRQTLGQGPEFLTYFQNEAQLEKSRLLSDRFSAERPKGSFSTLEIQRTEQGDSAMYLCASSVVAGVGAFFGQGTRLTVV.

The chain links TRBV7-3 to TRBJ2-5; 8 nucleotides match TRBD2. Germline V CDR1 and CDR2: SGHTA, FQGTGA. CDR3 length: 16 amino acids. The V segment lost 1 base and the J segment 7 bases; nucleotides outside the gene matches: 11. The CDR3 is CASSLNPGLVSATQYF. The DNA of the CDR3 is TGTGCCAGCAGCTTAAACCCGGGACTAGTTAGTGCGACCCAGTACTTC.

The rearrangement uses TRBV9 and TRBJ1-2; 7 nucleotides agree with TRBD1. Per the germline V gene, CDR1 is SGDLS and CDR2 is YYNGEE. Trimming at V came to 3 bases and at J to 4 bases, leaving 15 bases not matched to a gene. There are 17 residues in the CDR3. CDR3 in DNA: TGTGCCAGCAGCGCAGGTCCATTTTCGGGACAGAGCTATGGCTACACCTTC. Translated: CASSAGPFSGQSYGYTF. Using reference TRBV9 and TRBJ1-2 for the parts outside the CDR3, the full variable domain is DSGVTQTPKHLITATGQRVTLRCSPRSGDLSVYWYQQSLDQGLQFLIQYYNGEERAKGNILERFSAQQFPDLHSELNLSSLELGDSALYFCASSAGPFSGQSYGYTFGSGTRLTVV.

J is TRBJ2-5 and V is TRBV5-4; 13 nucleotides align to TRBD2. The V and J ends lost 3 bases and 1 base, in that order; junction bases with no gene match: 6. Germline CDR1 reads SGHNT; CDR2 reads YYREEE (reference sequence). This CDR3 has 17 residues. CDR3 sequence (DNA): TGTGCCAGCAGCTCCCCACTAGCGGGAGGGGCCCAAGAGACCCAGTACTTC. Its translation: CASSSPLAGGAQETQYF.

This clone appeared a few times. The V call is TRBV19, the J call TRBJ1-4; D possibly corresponds to TRBD1 (5 bases). Germline values: CDR1 LNHDA, CDR2 SQIVND (reference sequence). This CDR3 spans 11 amino acids. V gave up 10 bases and J gave up 8 bases, with 11 bases separating them. DNA for the CDR3: TGTGCCACCAGGGAGGGGGAAAAACTGTTTTTT. It yields the protein CATREGEKLFF.

This sequence joins TRBV7-9 and TRBJ1-2, with a possible D match to TRBD1 (6 bases). V was trimmed by 3 bases and J by 2 bases, leaving 16 bases between them. The CDR3 is 16 residues long. The germline V gene has CDR1 SEHNR and CDR2 FQNEAQ (reference sequence). This CDR3 is CASSFRGTDRNYGYTF. CDR3 bases: TGTGCCAGCAGCTTTAGAGGGACCGACAGGAACTATGGCTACACCTTC.